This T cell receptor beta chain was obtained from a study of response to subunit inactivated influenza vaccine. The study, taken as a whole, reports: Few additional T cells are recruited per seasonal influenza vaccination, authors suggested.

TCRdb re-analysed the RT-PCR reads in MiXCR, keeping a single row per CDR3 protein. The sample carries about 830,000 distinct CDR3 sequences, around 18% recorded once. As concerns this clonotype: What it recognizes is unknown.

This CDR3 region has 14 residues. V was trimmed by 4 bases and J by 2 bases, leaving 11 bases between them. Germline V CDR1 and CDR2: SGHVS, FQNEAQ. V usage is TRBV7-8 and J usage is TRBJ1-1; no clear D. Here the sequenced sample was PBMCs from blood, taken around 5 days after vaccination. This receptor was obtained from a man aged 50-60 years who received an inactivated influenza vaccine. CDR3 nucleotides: TGTGCCAGCAGCTCCTCCGAAGTTAACACTGAAGCTTTCTTT. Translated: CASSSSEVNTEAFF.